A single sample is the source of the 13 T cell receptor beta chains below, sequenced in a study of tumor-infiltrating lymphocytes in glioblastoma multiforme. TCRB libraries came from RNA via three nested multiplex PCR rounds. From the multiplex PCR reads, TCRdb called clonotypes with MiXCR, one entry per CDR3 protein. Of nearly 15,000 distinct CDR3 sequences listed, roughly two thirds were seen once; the top ten hold less than 45%. The sequencing sample was made of brain tumor tissue. The receptors here all came from a male donor with glioblastoma.

The J gene is TRBJ2-3, the V gene TRBV28; possibly TRBD2 for D (5 bases). Germline V CDR1 and CDR2: MDHEN, SYDVKM. Trimming stripped 11 bases from V and 2 bases from J, with 14 bases between. The CDR3 is made up of 13 amino acids. CDR3 nucleotides: TGTGCCGGCATGAAGGACTTCACAGATACGCAGTATTTT. Translation: CAGMKDFTDTQYF.

A remark on this clonotype: The DNA is left out, because the CDR3 cannot be placed on it with certainty; the CDR3 is given as TCRdb lists it. This chain links TRBV11-2 with TRBJ1-5; the table's D call, TRBD1, was not checked against the DNA. The CDR3 length equals 15 residues, ends included. CDR1 SGHAT and CDR2 FQNNGV come from the germline V gene. CDR3 region: CASSYGTGAISPSIF.

This clonotype is medium-sized (0.01 to 0.1%) in the sample. The chain couples TRBV4-1 to TRBJ2-3; D is possibly TRBD2 (6 bases). This CDR3 has 15 residues. Trimming removed 1 base from V and 2 bases from J, with 10 bases in between. The V gene's germline CDR1 is MGHRA and CDR2 YSYEKL. CDR3 nucleotide sequence: TGCGCCAGCAGCCAAGCTGCGGGGCACACAGATACGCAGTATTTT. Its protein product is CASSQAAGHTDTQYF.

Here the CDR3 reads CASGAGGVGYEQYF. The CDR3 bases are TGTGCCAGCGGCGCGGGGGGGGTAGGCTACGAGCAGTACTTC. The V and J genes are TRBV6-5 and TRBJ2-7; 9 bases align to TRBD2. Trimming took 8 bases from V and 3 from J; bases not matched to a gene: 8. Germline CDR1 and CDR2: MNHEY and SVGAGI. The length of the CDR3 is 14 residues.

Points on this clonotype: Likely a read error: the CDR3 ends without its conserved phenylalanine or tryptophan. CDR3 loop: CSARGLAGGFYEQYL. The CDR3 region has the DNA TGCAGTGCTAGGGGGCTAGCGGGAGGGTTCTACGAGCAGTACCTC. The genes are TRBV20-1 and TRBJ2-7; TRBD2 matches 12 bases. Germline assignment: CDR1 DFQATT and CDR2 SNEGSKA (reference sequence). The CDR3 totals 15 residues. V was clipped by 3 bases and J by 3 bases; unmatched bases: 6.

The chain links TRBV11-3 to TRBJ2-5, with D tentatively TRBD2 (5 bases). The CDR3 totals 15 residues. Germline V gives CDR1 SGHNT, CDR2 YENEEA. The V gene lost 8 bases and the J gene lost 2 bases, with 18 bases spanning the gap. The CDR3 loop reads CASSNPGGPQETQYF. The DNA for the CDR3 is TGTGCCAGCTCAAACCCTGGAGGCCCGCAAGAGACCCAGTACTTC.

This clonotype rates as medium-sized (0.01 to 0.1%). J is TRBJ2-7 and V is TRBV28, with 11 bases matching TRBD2. V gave up 2 bases and J gave up 7 bases; unmatched junction bases: 1. Germline assignment: CDR1 MDHEN and CDR2 SYDVKM. The CDR3 totals 13 residues. DNA for the CDR3: TGTGCCAGCAGTTTAGGGACTAGCGGAGAGCAGTACTTC. Its translation: CASSLGTSGEQYF.

Of note for this clonotype: This clone may be a read error of a much larger clone one base away. The chain carries TRBV20-1 and TRBJ2-3; 7 bases map to TRBD1. The CDR3 sequence is 17 residues long. V shed 5 bases, J shed 2 bases, and the junction held 16 bases outside the gene matches. Germline CDR1 DFQATT, CDR2 SNEGSKA (reference sequence). In DNA form, the CDR3 reads TGCAGTGCTCCCGATCTACGACAGGGATATAACACAGATACGCAGTATTTT. It specifies CSAPDLRQGYNTDTQYF.

This clonotype was picked up a small number of times. A much larger clone lies one base from this, so it may be a read error. The CDR3, as DNA: TGCAATGCTAGGATGGGACAGGTCAATCAGCCCCAGCATTTT. It encodes CNARMGQVNQPQHF. V gene TRBV20-1 combines with J gene TRBJ1-5; 8 bases are a match to TRBD1. This CDR3 is built from 14 residues. Germline CDR1 reads DFQATT; CDR2 reads SNEGSKA (reference sequence).

Regarding this clonotype: Relative to the germline gene, one junction end is altered; a read error may explain this. The V call is TRBV30, the J call TRBJ2-1; no firm D call. The germline gives CDR1 GTSNPN, CDR2 SVGIG (reference sequence). The CDR3 consists of 15 residues. The CDR3, as DNA: TGTGCCTGGAGTCTAAAGGAGTTCATAGATAATGAGCAGCTCTTC. Translation: CAWSLKEFIDNEQLF.

About this clonotype: One end of the junction does not line up with germline, which may come from a read error. This chain connects TRBV11-2 to TRBJ2-1; a possible D gene is TRBD1 (6 bases). CDR1 and CDR2 from the germline V gene are SGHAT and FQNNGV. The CDR3 is made up of 13 amino acids. The CDR3 region has the DNA TGTGCCTGCAGCTTAGATAGGGGGAATGGGCTGTCCTTC. Its translation is CACSLDRGNGLSF.

In this sample, this clonotype turned up a few times. The J gene is TRBJ2-7, the V gene TRBV11-3; D gene unclear. The CDR3 spans 13 residues. Germline V lookup: CDR1 SGHNT, CDR2 YENEEA. With 5 bases removed from V and 6 bases from J, the gap between germline ends came to 14 bases. The CDR3 sequence: CASSMPPRSEQYF. CDR3 nucleotides: TGTGCCAGCAGCATGCCCCCTCGGTCCGAGCAGTACTTC. The entire variable domain, with the rest obtained from reference TRBV11-3 and TRBJ2-7, is as follows: EAGVVQSPRYKIIEKKQPVAFWCNPISGHNTLYWYLQNLGQGPELLIRYENEEAVDDSQLPKDRFSAERLKGVDSTLKIQPAELGDSAVYLCASSMPPRSEQYFGPGTRLTVT.

This clonotype rates as medium-sized (0.01 to 0.1%). The V and J genes are TRBV14 and TRBJ2-4; perhaps TRBD1 as D (6 bases). Trimming left V 1 base short and J 0 bases short, with 10 bases between. CDR3 length: 16 residues. The germline V gene has CDR1 SGHDN and CDR2 FVKESK. The CDR3 is CASSQAGHLAKNIQYF. CDR3 in DNA: TGTGCCAGCAGCCAAGCGGGACATTTAGCCAAAAACATTCAGTACTTC.